This TCR beta chain was sequenced for a study of cytomegalovirus exposure and HLA in healthy donors. Use of 60 Vbeta and 13 Jbeta primers characterized the PCR. Methods used by the authors: The count from a later analysis was about 80 million unique TCR beta chains, 9.5 million to 13 million of them shared. Assay used: immunoSEQ multiplex PCR; TCRdb lists only in-frame clones, some missing. V and J calls and clone size follow that table, whereas D and trimming were derived from the DNA. The sample lists 150,000 to 200,000 clones; 68% were seen once. Unrecorded immune exposure was likely among donors, who were nominally healthy when sampled. Study-level results: According to reports, the classifier identified cytomegalovirus status with high specificity and sensitivity. The CMV antigen specificity of a few CMV-associated chains was confirmed through in vitro analysis.

Per the germline V gene, CDR1 is ENHRY and CDR2 is SYGVKD. V trimming: 10 bases; J trimming: 4 bases; junction bases outside the gene matches: 14. The CDR3 extends over 16 amino acids. This clone was picked up a small number of times. Its antigen is undetermined. What was sequenced was PBMCs. The rearrangement links TRBV10-3 to TRBJ2-1; 9 positions agree with TRBD2. The TCR comes from a man between 25 and 39 years old in good health and CMV-seropositive. The CDR3 spells CATDQKRTSEYNEQFF. The CDR3, as DNA: TGTGCCACCGATCAAAAGAGGACTAGCGAGTACAATGAGCAGTTCTTC.